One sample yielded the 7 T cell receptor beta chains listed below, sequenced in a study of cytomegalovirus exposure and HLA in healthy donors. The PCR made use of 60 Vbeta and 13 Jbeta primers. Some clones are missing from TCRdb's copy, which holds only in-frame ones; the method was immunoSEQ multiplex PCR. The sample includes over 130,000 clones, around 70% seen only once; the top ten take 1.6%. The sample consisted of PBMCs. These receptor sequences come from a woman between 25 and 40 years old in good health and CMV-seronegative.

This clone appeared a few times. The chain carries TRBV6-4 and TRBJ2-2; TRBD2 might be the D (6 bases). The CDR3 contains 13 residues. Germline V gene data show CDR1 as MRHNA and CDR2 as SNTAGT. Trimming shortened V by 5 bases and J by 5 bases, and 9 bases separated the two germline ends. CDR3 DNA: TGTGCCAGCAGTCCCGGGACTACCGGGGAGCTGTTTTTT. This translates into CASSPGTTGELFF.

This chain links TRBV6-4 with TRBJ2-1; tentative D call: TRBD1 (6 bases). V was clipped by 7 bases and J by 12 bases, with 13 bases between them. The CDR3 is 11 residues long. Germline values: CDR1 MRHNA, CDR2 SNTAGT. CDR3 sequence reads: CASITGSGQFF. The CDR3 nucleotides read TGTGCCAGCATAACAGGGTCGGGGCAGTTCTTC.

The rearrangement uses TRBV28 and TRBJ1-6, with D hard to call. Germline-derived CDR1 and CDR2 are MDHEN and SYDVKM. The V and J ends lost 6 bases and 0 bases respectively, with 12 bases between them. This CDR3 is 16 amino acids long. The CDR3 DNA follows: TGTGCCAGCAGCCTTGCAAGGAGCTCCTATAATTCACCCCTCCACTTT. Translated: CASSLARSSYNSPLHF.

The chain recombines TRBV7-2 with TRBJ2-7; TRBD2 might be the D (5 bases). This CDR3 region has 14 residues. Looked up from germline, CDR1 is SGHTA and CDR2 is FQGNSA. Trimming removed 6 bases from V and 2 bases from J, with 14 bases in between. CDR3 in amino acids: CASSTRAETYEQYF. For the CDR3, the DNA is TGTGCCAGCAGTACTAGAGCGGAGACCTACGAGCAGTACTTC.

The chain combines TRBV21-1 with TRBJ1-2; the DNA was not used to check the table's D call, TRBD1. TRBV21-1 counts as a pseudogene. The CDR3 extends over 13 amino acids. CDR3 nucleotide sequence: TGTGCCAGCAGCAAACGACAGGGGGGTGGCTACACCTTC. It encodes CASSKRQGGGYTF.

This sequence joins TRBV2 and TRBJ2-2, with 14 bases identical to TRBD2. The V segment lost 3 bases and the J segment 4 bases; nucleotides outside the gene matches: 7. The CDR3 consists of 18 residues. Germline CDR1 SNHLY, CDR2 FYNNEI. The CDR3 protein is CASSDTGTSGGITGELFF. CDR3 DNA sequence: TGTGCCAGCAGTGATACCGGGACTAGCGGGGGAATCACCGGGGAGCTGTTTTTT.

DNA of the CDR3: TGTGCCAGCAGTTTATGGGCGGGGGGCGCGGCCTCACCCCTCCACTTT. As protein: CASSLWAGGAASPLHF. The gene calls are TRBV28 and TRBJ1-6, with D perhaps matching TRBD1 (6 bases). CDR1 is MDHEN and CDR2 is SYDVKM in the germline V gene. V lost 0 bases and J lost 10, with 16 bases in between. The CDR3 is made up of 16 amino acids.